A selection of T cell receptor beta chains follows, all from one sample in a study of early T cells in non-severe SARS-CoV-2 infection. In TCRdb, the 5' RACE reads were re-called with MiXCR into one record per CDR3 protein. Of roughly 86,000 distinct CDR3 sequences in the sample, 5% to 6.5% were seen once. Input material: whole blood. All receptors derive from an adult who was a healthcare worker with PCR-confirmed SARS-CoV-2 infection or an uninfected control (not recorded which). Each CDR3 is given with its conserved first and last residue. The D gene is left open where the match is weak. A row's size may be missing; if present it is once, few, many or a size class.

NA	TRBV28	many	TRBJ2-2	TGTGCCAGCAGTTTGTTACAGGGTCCCACCGGGGAGCTGTTTTTT	CASSLLQGPTGELFF
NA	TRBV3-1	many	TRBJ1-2	TGTGCCAGCAGCCGGGGCCCAGATGGCTACACCTTC	CASSRGPDGYTF
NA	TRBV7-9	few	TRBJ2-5	TGTGCCAGCAGAAGAGGGGGGGTCCAAGAGACCCAGTACTTC	CASRRGGVQETQYF
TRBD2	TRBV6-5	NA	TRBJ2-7	TGTGCCAGCAGCCCGACTAGCGGGAGAGAATACGAGCAGTACTTC	CASSPTSGREYEQYF
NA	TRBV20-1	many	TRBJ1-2	TGCAGTGCTAGTGCAGGGGCGACCTATGGCTACACCTTC	CSASAGATYGYTF
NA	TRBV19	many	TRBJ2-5	TGTGCCAGTAGTATGCGGAGTCAGACCCAGTACTTC	CASSMRSQTQYF
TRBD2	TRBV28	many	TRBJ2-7	TGTGCCAGCTCCCCCGGGACTAGCGGGAGATACGAGCAGTACTTC	CASSPGTSGRYEQYF
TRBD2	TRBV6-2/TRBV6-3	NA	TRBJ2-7	TGTGCCAGCAGTTATCCCACTAGCGGACAGTTCGACCATAGCTCCTACGAGCAGTACTTC	CASSYPTSGQFDHSSYEQYF
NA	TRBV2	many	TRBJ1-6	TGTGCCAGCATCGGCGCCGGCGGGGCACCCCTCCACTTT	CASIGAGGAPLHF
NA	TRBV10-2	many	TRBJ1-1	TGCGCCAGCAGTGAGAGTGGAGGGCGAGGGACTGAAGCTTTCTTT	CASSESGGRGTEAFF
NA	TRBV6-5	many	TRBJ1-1	TGTGCCAGCAGGTTACAGGATAACACTGAAGCTTTCTTT	CASRLQDNTEAFF
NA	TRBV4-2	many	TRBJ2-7	TGTGCCAGCAGCCAAGGAGGGGGGCAGCTCCACGAGCAGTACTTC	CASSQGGGQLHEQYF
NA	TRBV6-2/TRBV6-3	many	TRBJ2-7	TGTGCCAGCACCAGGACACTCAGACCCTACGAGCAGTACTTC	CASTRTLRPYEQYF
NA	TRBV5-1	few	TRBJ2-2	TGCGCCAGCAGCTTGGAACCCTACGGGGAGCTGTTTTTT	CASSLEPYGELFF
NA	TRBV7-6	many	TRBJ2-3	TGTGCCAGCAGCGTCGGACGGGTGAACACAGATACGCAGTATTTT	CASSVGRVNTDTQYF
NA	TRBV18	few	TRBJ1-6	TGTGCCAGCTCATCGCGCCGGGACACCTATAATTCACCCCTCCACTTT	CASSSRRDTYNSPLHF
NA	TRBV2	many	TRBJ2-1	TGTGCCAGCAGAAGGGACTCAAAGGGGGAGCAGTTCTTC	CASRRDSKGEQFF
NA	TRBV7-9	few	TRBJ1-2	TGTGCCAGCAGCTTGACGGGATCGTCCTATGGCTACACCTTC	CASSLTGSSYGYTF
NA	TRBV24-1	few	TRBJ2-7	TGTGCCACCAGTGATTTGGGGCATCGATACGAGCAGTACTTC	CATSDLGHRYEQYF
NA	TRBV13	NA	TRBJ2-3	TGTGCCAGCGGCGACGCAGATACGCAGTATTTT	CASGDADTQYF
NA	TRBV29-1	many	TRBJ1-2	TGCAGCGTTGAAAGGGATTCTAACTATGGCTACACCTTC	CSVERDSNYGYTF
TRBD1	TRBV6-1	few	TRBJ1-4	TGTGCCAGCAGTGAAGAAAACTTCGGGACAGGTGGGGAAAAACTGTTTTTT	CASSEENFGTGGEKLFF
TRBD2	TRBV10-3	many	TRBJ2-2	TGTGCCATCAGTGTTGGGCGGGAGAAAGGCGGGGAGCTGTTTTTT	CAISVGREKGGELFF
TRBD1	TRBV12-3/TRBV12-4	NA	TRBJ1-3	TGTGCCAGCAGTTTATACAGGGGGCTCTCTGGAAACACCATATATTTT	CASSLYRGLSGNTIYF
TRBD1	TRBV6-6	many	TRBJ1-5	TGTGCCAGCAGTTACTCAGGGGGCGCCTATAGCAATCAGCCCCAGCATTTT	CASSYSGGAYSNQPQHF
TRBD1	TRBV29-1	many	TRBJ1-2	TGCAGCGTTGCTGTTTCCGGGACAGCCGACTATGGCTACACCTTC	CSVAVSGTADYGYTF
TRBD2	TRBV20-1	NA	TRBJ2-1	TGCAGTGCCCTACCCTATCTGTTTAGCGGGGCCGCTAATGAGCAGTTCTTC	CSALPYLFSGAANEQFF
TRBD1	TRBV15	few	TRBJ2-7	TGTGCCACCAGCAGAGGTCGACAGGGGGATTACGAGCAGTACTTC	CATSRGRQGDYEQYF
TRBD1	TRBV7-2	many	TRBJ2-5	TGTGCCAGCAGCGTATGGGACAGACGAGAGACCCAGTACTTC	CASSVWDRRETQYF
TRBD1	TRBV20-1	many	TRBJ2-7	TGCAGTGCTATCGGAGGGACAGGGGGAAGGGGCGAGCAGTACTTC	CSAIGGTGGRGEQYF
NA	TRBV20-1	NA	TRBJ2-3	TGCAGTGCTAGAGTTGGGGGGACGCAGTATTTT	CSARVGGTQYF
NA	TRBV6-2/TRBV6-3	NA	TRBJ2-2	TGTGCCAGCAGTTCGCTCGGGTGGCGGGATAGGAGCGGGGAGCTGTTTTTT	CASSSLGWRDRSGELFF
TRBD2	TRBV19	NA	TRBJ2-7	TGTGCCAGTACTCCGGGAGCGGGGTACGAGCAGTACTTC	CASTPGAGYEQYF
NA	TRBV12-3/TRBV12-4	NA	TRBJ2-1	TGTGCCAGCATTCAAGACTCCTACAATGAGCAGTTCTTC	CASIQDSYNEQFF
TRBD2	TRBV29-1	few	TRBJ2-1	TGCAGCGTTGAAAGCGGACTAGCGGCTAACAATGAGCAGTTCTTC	CSVESGLAANNEQFF
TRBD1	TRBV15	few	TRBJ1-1	TGTGCCACCAGCAGCCGGGACAGGGCTTCCACTGAAGCTTTCTTT	CATSSRDRASTEAFF
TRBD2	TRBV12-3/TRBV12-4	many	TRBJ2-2	TGTGCCAGCACCCGGACTAGCGGGAGCGGAACCGGGGAGCTGTTTTTT	CASTRTSGSGTGELFF
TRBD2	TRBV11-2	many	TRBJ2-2	TGTGCCAGCAGCTTGGAGCGGGGTGGGACCGGGGAGCTGTTTTTT	CASSLERGGTGELFF
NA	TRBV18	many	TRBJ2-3	TGTGCCAGCTCACCAGTTTTCGGAGATACGCAGTATTTT	CASSPVFGDTQYF
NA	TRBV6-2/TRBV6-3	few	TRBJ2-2	TGTGCCAGCAGTGGTGGAGCTTCGAACACCGGGGAGCTGTTTTTT	CASSGGASNTGELFF
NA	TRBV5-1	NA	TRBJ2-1	TGCGTCAGCAGCTTGGCCGGCAACTATATCAATGAGCAGTTCTTC	CVSSLAGNYINEQFF
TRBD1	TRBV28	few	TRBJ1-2	TGTGCCAGCAGCCGGGGACAGTCGTTCTATGGCTACACCTTC	CASSRGQSFYGYTF
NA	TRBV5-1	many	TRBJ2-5	TGCGCCAGCAGCCCGAGCGGAAAAGAGACCCAGTACTTC	CASSPSGKETQYF
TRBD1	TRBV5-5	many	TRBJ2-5	TGTGCCAGCAGCTTGCTAGGGACAGGGCTCCAAGAGACCCAGTACTTC	CASSLLGTGLQETQYF
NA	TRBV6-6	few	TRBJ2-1	TGTGCCAGCAGTACCACCCGGGGCCATCGCTACAATGAGCAGTTCTTC	CASSTTRGHRYNEQFF
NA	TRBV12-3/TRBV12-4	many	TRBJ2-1	TGTGCCAGCAGTTTATCCGCAGGGAACTCCTACAATGAGCAGTTCTTC	CASSLSAGNSYNEQFF
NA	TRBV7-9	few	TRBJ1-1	TGTGCCAGCAGCTTAGTCGACGGGGCTGGCACTGAAGCTTTCTTT	CASSLVDGAGTEAFF
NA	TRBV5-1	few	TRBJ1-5	TGCGCCAGCAGCTTGACAGGGATGGGCAATCAGCCCCAGCATTTT	CASSLTGMGNQPQHF
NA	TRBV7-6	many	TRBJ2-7	TGTGCCAGCAGCTTAGGGGCCGTCTACGAGCAGTACTTC	CASSLGAVYEQYF
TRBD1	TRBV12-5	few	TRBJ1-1	TGTGCTAGTGGTCTCGGGACAGGTAGGGGCACTGAAGCTTTCTTT	CASGLGTGRGTEAFF
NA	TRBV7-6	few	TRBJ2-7	TGTGCCAGCAGCTCAGGGGGGGGTAGGGAGCAGTACTTC	CASSSGGGREQYF
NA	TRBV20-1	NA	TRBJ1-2	TGCAGTGCCGGGGAGGGAGGATTGACCTATGGCTACACCTTC	CSAGEGGLTYGYTF